These 14 T cell receptor beta chains came from one sample sequenced in a study of OX40 agonist ivuxolimab in advanced cancers. Clones were read by immunoSEQ multiplex PCR, and TCRdb kept only the in-frame ones, dropping some. The table has over 65,000 clones, 85% seen once; the top ten hold approximately 2.2%. The source was CD4+ or CD8+ T cells sorted from blood, collected in a trial of the OX40 agonist ivuxolimab. All receptors derive from an adult with an advanced solid tumor such as melanoma, head and neck, liver or kidney cancer.

This chain connects TRBV7-8 to TRBJ1-1; TRBD1 matches 11 bases. V shed 0 bases and J 2 bases; nucleotides not matched to a gene: 5. Germline-derived CDR1 and CDR2 are SGHVS and FQNEAQ. The CDR3 runs 17 residues. Here the CDR3 DNA reads TGTGCCAGCAGCTTAGCTACCGGGACAGGGGGTAACACTGAAGCTTTCTTT. Its protein is CASSLATGTGGNTEAFF. The full variable domain, rest sourced from reference TRBV7-8 and TRBJ1-1, is GAGVSQSPRYKVAKRGQDVALRCDPISGHVSLFWYQQALGQGPEFLTYFQNEAQLDKSGLPSDRFFAERPEGSVSTLKIQRTQQEDSAVYLCASSLATGTGGNTEAFFGQGTRLTVV.

For the CDR3, the DNA is TGTGCCTGGAAGGACAGGAGTGAGCAGTTCTTC. Protein sequence: CAWKDRSEQFF. The gene calls are TRBV30 and TRBJ2-1, with 7 bases aligning to TRBD1. Germline V gene sequence: CDR1 GTSNPN, CDR2 SVGIG (reference sequence). This CDR3 has 11 amino acids. V shed 4 bases and J 9 bases; nucleotides not matched to a gene: 3. The full variable domain, with the rest looked up from reference TRBV30 and TRBJ2-1, is SQTIHQWPATLVQPVGSPLSLECTVEGTSNPNLYWYRQAAGRGLQLLFYSVGIGQISSEVPQNLSASRPQDRQFILSSKKLLLSDSGFYLCAWKDRSEQFFGPGTRLTVL.

V gene TRBV6-1 combines with J gene TRBJ1-5, with 8 bases identical to TRBD1. The CDR3 spans 14 residues. V was pared by 11 bases and J by 3 bases, with 9 bases of the junction left unmatched. Germline assignment: CDR1 MNHNS and CDR2 SASEGT. The chain's CDR3 is CASYPGGYNQPQHF. CDR3 coding DNA: TGTGCCTCCTACCCAGGGGGCTACAATCAGCCCCAGCATTTT.

V and J are TRBV27 and TRBJ2-1; 7 bases map to TRBD1. CDR1 and CDR2 (germline): MNHEY, SMNVEV (reference sequence). V trimming: 4 bases; J trimming: 8 bases; junction bases outside the gene matches: 8. The CDR3 length is 14 residues. For the CDR3, the DNA is TGTGCCAGCAGTTCGCCTCACAGGGGAGATGAGCAGTTCTTC. This gives the protein CASSSPHRGDEQFF.

The sample holds a few counts of this clone. The chain uses TRBV6-1 and TRBJ2-2; D gene unclear. From germline, CDR1 is MNHNS and CDR2 SASEGT. CDR3 size: 13 residues. Trimming took 5 bases from V and 5 from J, leaving 9 bases between them. The CDR3 nucleotides read TGTGCCAGCAGTACCTCGGAGACCGGGGAGCTGTTTTTT. This translates into CASSTSETGELFF.

V gene TRBV6-5 combines with J gene TRBJ2-1; 12 positions agree with TRBD2. V gave up 0 bases and J gave up 7 bases; unmatched junction bases: 4. CDR1 is MNHEY and CDR2 is SVGAGI in the germline V gene. The CDR3 runs 16 residues. This CDR3 is CASSYSRTSGNNEQFF. The CDR3 DNA reads TGTGCCAGCAGTTACTCGAGGACTAGCGGGAATAATGAGCAGTTCTTC.

In this sample, this clone turned up once. V and J are TRBV4-2 and TRBJ2-2; D is unresolved. The ends were cut back, 0 bases at V and 4 bases at J, with 9 bases in the middle. This CDR3 has 15 residues. CDR1 LGHNA and CDR2 YNFKEQ come from the germline V gene. As DNA, the CDR3 is TGTGCCAGCAGCCAAGATCCAGGTTTCACCGGGGAGCTGTTTTTT. It specifies CASSQDPGFTGELFF.

J is TRBJ1-2 and V is TRBV6-6; tentative D call: TRBD1 (5 bases). Trimming shortened V by 6 bases and J by 3 bases, and 14 bases separated the two germline ends. Germline loops: CDR1 MNHNY, CDR2 SVGAGI (reference sequence). The CDR3 length is 14 residues. This chain's CDR3 is CASRSTGEYYGYTF. The CDR3 DNA follows: TGTGCCAGCAGGTCCACAGGAGAATACTATGGCTACACCTTC.

V usage is TRBV5-1 and J usage is TRBJ2-2; D not certain. V was clipped by 0 bases and J by 8 bases, with 14 bases between them. The length of the CDR3 is 15 residues. Germline lookup yields CDR1 SGHRS and CDR2 YFSETQ. The CDR3 coding sequence is TGCGCCAGCAGCTTGGGGTCAGACTTGGCTGGGGAGCTGTTTTTT. Amino acids: CASSLGSDLAGELFF. The variable domain in full, completed from reference TRBV5-1 and TRBJ2-2, reads KAGVTQTPRYLIKTRGQQVTLSCSPISGHRSVSWYQQTPGQGLQFLFEYFSETQRNKGNFPGRFSGRQFSNSRSEMNVSTLELGDSALYLCASSLGSDLAGELFFGEGSRLTVL.

V gene TRBV7-2 combines with J gene TRBJ1-1; D might be TRBD1 (5 bases). The CDR3 contains 15 residues. V shed 5 bases and J shed 4 bases, with 17 bases lying between them. Germline V lookup: CDR1 SGHTA, CDR2 FQGNSA. As DNA, the CDR3 is TGTGCCAGCAGCCCGGGGAGGGGCTATGGCACTGAAGCTTTCTTT. Its protein product is CASSPGRGYGTEAFF. The variable domain in full, completed from reference TRBV7-2 and TRBJ1-1, reads GAGVSQSPSNKVTEKGKDVELRCDPISGHTALYWYRQSLGQGLEFLIYFQGNSAPDKSGLPSDRFSAERTGGSVSTLTIQRTQQEDSAVYLCASSPGRGYGTEAFFGQGTRLTVV.

This clone was picked up one time. CDR3: CASSARGSNTEAFF. Written as DNA, the CDR3 is TGTGCCAGCAGCGCGAGGGGGTCGAACACTGAAGCTTTCTTT. V and J are TRBV9 and TRBJ1-1, with TRBD1 as a possible D gene (6 bases). Germline CDR1 is SGDLS and CDR2 is YYNGEE. Trimming removed 3 bases at V and 1 base at J, with 10 bases between. The CDR3 consists of 14 residues. The full variable domain, rest sourced from reference TRBV9 and TRBJ1-1, is DSGVTQTPKHLITATGQRVTLRCSPRSGDLSVYWYQQSLDQGLQFLIQYYNGEERAKGNILERFSAQQFPDLHSELNLSSLELGDSALYFCASSARGSNTEAFFGQGTRLTVV.

The CDR3 here is CASSGGGLWELFF. The CDR3 DNA reads TGTGCCAGCAGCGGCGGGGGGCTATGGGAGCTGTTTTTT. The rearrangement links TRBV28 to TRBJ2-2; 8 bases align to TRBD2. Germline CDR1 MDHEN, CDR2 SYDVKM. The V gene end was trimmed by 6 bases and the J gene end by 9 bases; junction bases not matched to a gene: 6. The length of the CDR3 is 13 residues.

The chain couples TRBV7-8 to TRBJ2-3; 10 bases are shared with TRBD2. CDR1 SGHVS and CDR2 FQNEAQ come from the germline V gene. V shed 5 bases, J shed 3 bases, and the junction held 8 bases outside the gene matches. The CDR3 length is 16 residues. CDR3 bases: TGTGCCAGCAGCCCAATTAGCGGGGGGTTGACAGATACGCAGTATTTT. This gives the protein CASSPISGGLTDTQYF.

This clone has more than one count but fewer than ten. The rearrangement links TRBV5-1 to TRBJ2-3, with TRBD1 matching over 7 bases. V trimming: 0 bases; J trimming: 2 bases; junction bases outside the gene matches: 12. The CDR3 totals 18 residues. Germline V CDR1 and CDR2: SGHRS, YFSETQ. The CDR3 DNA reads as TGCGCCAGCAGCTTGGGCCCCCCTAGGACAGGTGCCACAGATACGCAGTATTTT. This sequence encodes CASSLGPPRTGATDTQYF.